The 26 T cell receptor beta chains in this list originate from one sample, sequenced in a study of blood T cell repertoires in COVID-19. Libraries were prepared by immunoSEQ multiplex PCR; TCRdb keeps only in-frame clonotypes and omits some of them. The sample has about 71,000 clones; 85% to 90% are singletons. The sequencing input was peripheral blood. Receptor source: a man aged 45 to 65 with acute or convalescent COVID-19.

The chain joins TRBV28 to TRBJ1-2; TRBD1 agrees at 8 bases. The CDR3 consists of 14 residues. From germline, CDR1 is MDHEN and CDR2 SYDVKM. Germline trimming cut 5 bases from V and 5 bases from J; bases unmatched to any gene: 7. The DNA for the CDR3 is TGTGCCAGCAGTCTTACAGGGGGTATTTATGGCTACACCTTC. This codes for CASSLTGGIYGYTF.

This chain links TRBV6-2 or TRBV6-3 with TRBJ2-1, with 7 bases aligning to TRBD2. After removal of 4 bases from V and 8 bases from J, the junction contained 23 bases not matched to a gene. This CDR3 comprises 19 residues. Germline V gene data show CDR1 as MNHEY and CDR2 as SVGEGT. CDR3 region: CASSSTGRTMTQWRHEQFF. CDR3 bases: TGTGCCAGCAGTTCTACCGGGAGGACTATGACCCAATGGCGTCATGAGCAGTTCTTC.

The gene calls are TRBV3-1 (or the pseudogene TRBV3-2) and TRBJ1-1; 7 nucleotides agree with TRBD1. The CDR3 is made up of 13 amino acids. V lost 2 bases, J lost 5 bases, and 2 bases stayed unmatched. Germline loops: CDR1 LGHDT, CDR2 YNNKEL (reference sequence). The CDR3 spells CASSQQGGTEAFF. In DNA form, the CDR3 reads TGTGCCAGCAGCCAACAGGGGGGAACTGAAGCTTTCTTT.

This chain joins TRBV5-6 and TRBJ1-3; unclear D gene. The CDR3 runs 15 residues. Trimming cost V 4 bases and J 0 bases, with 11 bases left between them. Germline V gene data show CDR1 as SGHDT and CDR2 as YYEEEE. CDR3 protein: CASSEGGNSGNTIYF. The CDR3 DNA sequence: TGTGCCAGCAGCGAAGGAGGTAACTCTGGAAACACCATATATTTT. The full variable domain, its missing parts supplied by reference TRBV5-6 and TRBJ1-3, is DAGVTQSPTHLIKTRGQQVTLRCSPKSGHDTVSWYQQALGQGPQFIFQYYEEEERQRGNFPDRFSGHQFPNYSSELNVNALLLGDSALYLCASSEGGNSGNTIYFGEGSWLTVV.

This chain joins TRBV19 and TRBJ2-2; a weak D match, TRBD1 (6 bases). Trimming pared 6 bases from V and 0 bases from J, leaving 14 bases between. CDR1 is LNHDA, CDR2 SQIVND, per germline (reference sequence). The CDR3 has 16 residues. The CDR3 DNA is TGTGCCAGTAGGCCCCAGGGGCAGCCGAACACCGGGGAGCTGTTTTTT. Translating gives CASRPQGQPNTGELFF. Together with reference TRBV19 and TRBJ2-2, the CDR3 gives the full variable domain: DGGITQSPKYLFRKEGQNVTLSCEQNLNHDAMYWYRQDPGQGLRLIYYSQIVNDFQKGDIAEGYSVSREKKESFPLTVTSAQKNPTAFYLCASRPQGQPNTGELFFGEGSRLTVL.

V is TRBV24-1 and J is TRBJ1-5, with 8 bases that match TRBD1. After removal of 7 bases from V and 7 bases from J, the junction contained 8 bases not matched to a gene. Germline V gene sequence: CDR1 KGHDR, CDR2 SFDVKD. CDR3 size: 14 residues. Here the CDR3 reads CATSEGQVGQPQHF. The CDR3 nucleotides read TGTGCCACCAGCGAGGGACAGGTCGGGCAGCCCCAGCATTTT.

The chain is built from TRBV6-2 or TRBV6-3 and TRBJ2-7; a possible D gene is TRBD1 (6 bases). The V end was cut by 0 bases, the J end by 3 bases, with 15 bases between. Germline assignment: CDR1 MNHEY and CDR2 SVGEGT. The CDR3 spans 16 residues. The CDR3 DNA sequence: TGTGCCAGCAGTTACTCGAATCCAGGGGCCCGCTACGAGCAGTACTTC. This encodes CASSYSNPGARYEQYF.

This clone has just a few counts. The sample carries other DNA sequences with the same CDR3. This CDR3 is CASSLVGTVNTGELFF. As DNA, the CDR3 is TGTGCCAGCAGCTTAGTCGGGACAGTGAACACCGGGGAGCTGTTTTTT. The chain uses TRBV11-2 and TRBJ2-2; 7 bases fit TRBD1. V was clipped by 1 base and J by 1 base; unmatched bases: 3. Germline loops: CDR1 SGHAT, CDR2 FQNNGV. CDR3 length equals 16 residues.

This chain connects TRBV24-1 to TRBJ1-2, with D perhaps matching TRBD1 (5 bases). Germline V gives CDR1 KGHDR, CDR2 SFDVKD. V was pared by 4 bases and J by 0 bases, with 11 bases between. This CDR3 spans 15 amino acids. CDR3 nucleotide sequence: TGTGCCACCAGTGAAAGAACAGGATCTAACTATGGCTACACCTTC. Its protein product is CATSERTGSNYGYTF.

The rearrangement joins TRBV18 to TRBJ2-2; a possible D gene is TRBD1 (6 bases). The V gene lost 8 bases and the J gene lost 6 bases, with 16 bases spanning the gap. The CDR3 is made up of 14 amino acids. In germline, CDR1 is KGHSH, CDR2 LQKENI. CDR3 amino acids: CASAPDRLAGELFF. The CDR3 region has the DNA TGTGCCAGCGCCCCGGACAGATTGGCCGGGGAGCTGTTTTTT.

The rearrangement joins TRBV7-9 to TRBJ2-3; no clear D. The CDR3 spans 12 residues. Germline V gives CDR1 SEHNR, CDR2 FQNEAQ (reference sequence). V lost 5 bases to trimming and J lost 0 bases, with 3 bases between them. For the CDR3, the DNA is TGTGCCAGCAGCCGTAGCACAGATACGCAGTATTTT. This sequence encodes CASSRSTDTQYF.

This chain connects TRBV9 to TRBJ2-2, with 14 positions matching TRBD2. The CDR3 totals 17 residues. Germline CDR1 and CDR2: SGDLS and YYNGEE. Losses at the gene ends were 0 bases for V and 3 bases for J; bases not matched to a gene: 1. The CDR3: CASSVATSGRDTGELFF. The CDR3 DNA is TGTGCCAGCAGCGTAGCGACTAGCGGGAGGGACACCGGGGAGCTGTTTTTT.

The chain joins TRBV28 to TRBJ1-5, with TRBD1 identical over 9 bases. CDR1 is MDHEN and CDR2 is SYDVKM in the germline V gene. The trim removed 7 bases at V and 5 bases at J, leaving 9 bases unmatched. CDR3 length: 15 amino acids. The CDR3 nucleotides read TGTGCCAGCAAATATTCCGGGACAGGGTATCAGCCCCAGCATTTT. This gives the protein CASKYSGTGYQPQHF.

The rearrangement uses TRBV2 and TRBJ1-4; maybe TRBD1 (6 bases). The CDR3 has 13 amino acids. CDR1 and CDR2 (germline): SNHLY, FYNNEI. V lost 6 bases and J lost 7, with 12 bases in between. CDR3 sequence (DNA): TGTGCCAGCAGCTACAGGGACGGTGAAAAACTGTTTTTT. This gives the protein CASSYRDGEKLFF.

The chain is built from TRBV24-1 and TRBJ2-3; tentatively, D is TRBD2 (6 bases). The CDR3 length is 14 residues. In germline, CDR1 is KGHDR, CDR2 SFDVKD. V was clipped by 5 bases and J by 1 base, with 9 bases between them. The CDR3 sequence is CATSGGGGTDTQYF. The CDR3 region has the DNA TGTGCCACCAGTGGAGGCGGGGGCACAGATACGCAGTATTTT.

The CDR3 nucleotides read TGTGCCACCAGTGAGGCCGGGACAAGAAGCAATCAGCCCCAGCATTTT. Translated: CATSEAGTRSNQPQHF. The V gene is TRBV24-1, the J gene TRBJ1-5; weak D call: TRBD1 (6 bases). Trimming left V 4 bases short and J 1 base short, with 13 bases between. The CDR3 runs 16 residues. Germline loops: CDR1 KGHDR, CDR2 SFDVKD.

CDR3 sequence (DNA): TGTGCCAGCAGTTTCCTGACTAGCGGGGGCGGGGAGCTGTTTTTT. Its protein product is CASSFLTSGGGELFF. The V call is TRBV27, the J call TRBJ2-2, with 12 positions matching TRBD2. J lost 7 bases, V lost 3 bases, and 3 bases had no gene match. Germline V CDR1 and CDR2: MNHEY, SMNVEV (reference sequence). The CDR3 is 15 residues long.

V is TRBV10-3 and J is TRBJ2-3, with D maybe TRBD2 (6 bases). Per the germline V gene, CDR1 is ENHRY and CDR2 is SYGVKD. The CDR3 runs to 15 residues. V was trimmed by 11 bases and J by 0 bases, leaving 18 bases between them. The CDR3 sequence: CASAHGGTSTDTQYF. The CDR3 nucleotides read TGTGCCTCCGCACACGGCGGGACTAGCACAGATACGCAGTATTTT.

This clone was seen a single time. This rearrangement joins TRBV29-1 to TRBJ1-1; D uncertain. Looked up from germline, CDR1 is SQVTM and CDR2 is ANQGSEA. The CDR3 consists of 13 residues. The V end was cut by 4 bases, the J end by 5 bases, with 14 bases between. CDR3 protein: CSVGEAVGTEAFF. As DNA, the CDR3 is TGCAGCGTTGGCGAGGCCGTCGGGACTGAAGCTTTCTTT.

The gene calls are TRBV10-3 and TRBJ1-1; 10 nucleotides line up with TRBD1. Germline CDR1 ENHRY, CDR2 SYGVKD. CDR3 length: 14 amino acids. The V and J ends lost 4 bases and 4 bases, in that order; junction bases with no gene match: 3. In nucleotides, the CDR3 is TGTGCCATCAGTGGGACAGGGGGGGTCACTGAAGCTTTCTTT. It translates to CAISGTGGVTEAFF.

The V gene is TRBV5-5, the J gene TRBJ1-4, with a weak D call TRBD1 (5 bases). Germline V gene lookup returns CDR1 SGHKS and CDR2 YYEKEE (reference sequence). Trimming removed 6 bases from V and 11 bases from J, with 23 bases in between. The CDR3 covers 15 residues. In DNA, the CDR3 is TGTGCCAGCACCGAGACGGGGAGGGGTCGTCGGAAACTGTTTTTT. This codes for CASTETGRGRRKLFF.

The V call is TRBV6-6, the J call TRBJ1-1; TRBD1 might be the D (6 bases). Trimming cost V 5 bases and J 1 base, with 11 bases left between them. CDR3 length: 14 residues. In germline, CDR1 is MNHNY, CDR2 SVGAGI (reference sequence). The CDR3 nucleotides are TGTGCCAGCAGTCTAGGACAGAGGAACACTGAAGCTTTCTTT. Translating gives CASSLGQRNTEAFF.

The V and J genes are TRBV2 and TRBJ1-5; D perhaps matches TRBD1 (6 bases). CDR3 length equals 15 residues. Germline V gene lookup returns CDR1 SNHLY and CDR2 FYNNEI. The ends were cut back, 7 bases at V and 0 bases at J, with 13 bases in the middle. CDR3 in amino acids: CASKRDTVSNQPQHF. The CDR3 nucleotides are TGTGCCAGCAAACGGGACACCGTTAGCAATCAGCCCCAGCATTTT.

The chain is built from TRBV4-3 and TRBJ2-2, with TRBD1 matching over 8 bases. V was pared by 4 bases and J by 4 bases, with 11 bases of the junction left unmatched. In germline, CDR1 is LGHNA, CDR2 YSLEER. This CDR3 comprises 17 residues. CDR3 sequence (DNA): TGCGCCAGCAGCCCGTCACCCAGGGGGCAAGGCACCGGGGAGCTGTTTTTT. It translates to CASSPSPRGQGTGELFF.

This chain links TRBV27 with TRBJ2-6; 8 bases are a match to TRBD2. The junction had 9 bases not matched to a gene; V was cut back by 4 bases and J by 4 bases. Germline loops: CDR1 MNHEY, CDR2 SMNVEV (reference sequence). This CDR3 has 17 residues. CDR3 loop: CASSSRPGGAGANVLTF. The CDR3 bases are TGTGCCAGCAGTTCCAGACCCGGGGGGGCCGGGGCCAACGTCCTGACTTTC.

This clone was detected a few times. V usage is TRBV7-2 and J usage is TRBJ2-7, with 8 bases identical to TRBD1. Trimming at V came to 4 bases and at J to 6 bases, leaving 5 bases not matched to a gene. The CDR3 totals 13 residues. Germline assignment: CDR1 SGHTA and CDR2 FQGNSA. The CDR3 protein is CASSSLTGGEQYF. The CDR3 DNA is TGTGCCAGCAGCTCGCTTACAGGGGGCGAGCAGTACTTC.